The entry below describes one TCR beta chain. Its antigen remains unknown. This record belongs to a study of shared clonotypes between healthy human individuals. HIV-negative, healthy adults without recent acute infections or vaccinations were the donors. Study results and caveats: Some clonotypes were shared by all four sorted-subset donors, while others were not shared. The non-shared ones had lower generation probabilities than the shared ones.

CDR1 and CDR2 (germline): SGHNT, YYREEE (reference sequence). V was clipped by 1 base and J by 5 bases; unmatched bases: 5. The CDR3 runs to 15 residues. Sequencing was performed with immunoSEQ multiplex PCR; in TCRdb, only in-frame clones are kept and a portion is missing. The sample shows about 2.4 million clones, 80% to 95% of them seen only once. This chain joins TRBV5-4 and TRBJ2-1; TRBD1 matches at 8 bases. The clonotype comes from a man in his late teens or twenties in good health. Some clones in this sample may be carry-over from other donors' samples. Sequencing was performed on naive CD4+ T cells from PBMCs. Subset reported: CD45RA+ positively selected. The CDR3 DNA follows: TGTGCCAGCAGCTTGCTCGGGACAGGTGACAATGAGCAGTTCTTC. Amino acid sequence: CASSLLGTGDNEQFF.